This entry features one T cell receptor (beta chain) sequence. What it binds is not known. One end of the junction is discordant with germline, which a read error may explain. The library came from three nested PCR rounds adapted from ARM-PCR protocols. TCRdb itself ran the multiplex PCR reads through MiXCR, one entry per CDR3 protein. The table lists 75,000 to 90,000 distinct CDR3 sequences, 65% to 80% of them singletons. Germline V CDR1 and CDR2: MGHDK, SYGVNS. The CDR3 runs 17 residues. This sample's RNA came from whole unsorted tissue. This non-tumor lung sample came from over 3 cm beyond the tumor edge. The data derive from a study of tumor and adjacent non-tumor tissue in lung cancer. The study's findings and limits: Higher tumor TCR diversity was associated with shorter survival.

Sample: distant non-tumor lung tissue. This clonotype was sampled from a woman aged 50 to 60 with non-small cell lung cancer. The chain couples TRBV25-1 to TRBJ2-5; 9 bases map to TRBD1. The CDR3 spells CAGSEHTGGPIRETQYF. The CDR3 coding sequence is TGTGCCGGCAGTGAACATACAGGGGGCCCCATCCGAGAGACCCAGTACTTC.